Listed here are 21 T cell receptor beta chains from one sample, sequenced in a study of low-dose radiotherapy and immunotherapy resistance in tumors. Primers used for first-strand cDNA, a TRAV- and TRBV-specific set, covered both alpha and beta chains. TCRs were put through 20 PCR cycles of amplification with Phusion. A constant-region primer and the V-primer adapter served as the primer pair. TCRdb itself ran the reads through MiXCR, one entry per CDR3 protein. There are 85,000 to 95,000 distinct CDR3 sequences in the sample; 8% to 10% occur only once, and 1% lies in the top ten. The time point denotes: before trial treatment. This material consisted of PBMCs, taken before treatment. The receptors shown here come from a male donor with prostate cancer.

This clonotype was counted at least ten times. This chain uses TRBV20-1 with TRBJ2-7, with D hard to call. Germline V CDR1 and CDR2: DFQATT, SNEGSKA (reference sequence). This CDR3 spans 12 amino acids. Trimming shortened V by 0 bases and J by 4 bases, and 7 bases separated the two germline ends. DNA for the CDR3: TGCAGTGCTAGAGATCGGCGGTACGAGCAGTACTTC. It specifies CSARDRRYEQYF.

This clonotype was counted at least ten times. The chain uses TRBV6-5 and TRBJ1-1, with a weak D call TRBD1 (5 bases). The CDR3 is made up of 15 amino acids. V gave up 6 bases and J gave up 0 bases, with 14 bases separating them. From germline, CDR1 is MNHEY and CDR2 SVGAGI. The CDR3 protein is CASSLQRGLNTEAFF. CDR3 bases: TGTGCCAGCAGCTTACAACGGGGACTGAACACTGAAGCTTTCTTT.

This clonotype was counted at least ten times. The V and J genes are TRBV29-1 and TRBJ2-7; 7 nucleotides match TRBD2. V lost 8 bases, J lost 6 bases, and 13 bases stayed unmatched. The CDR3 loop spans 13 amino acids. Germline loops: CDR1 SQVTM, CDR2 ANQGSEA. The DNA for the CDR3 is TGCAGCACCCGGGGGGTCGGCGCCGGCGAGCAGTACTTC. This sequence encodes CSTRGVGAGEQYF.

The table lists this clonotype with many counts. V and J are TRBV4-1 and TRBJ2-1; 8 nucleotides agree with TRBD2. The CDR3 consists of 15 residues. V dropped 4 bases and J dropped 5; count of bases not matched to a gene: 7. Germline assignment: CDR1 MGHRA and CDR2 YSYEKL. The CDR3 sequence is CASSRSAGENNEQFF. Here the CDR3 DNA reads TGCGCCAGCAGCCGTTCAGCGGGAGAGAACAATGAGCAGTTCTTC.

There are many counts of this clonotype. The chain has TRBV28 and TRBJ2-3; 7 nucleotides align to TRBD2. J was trimmed by 0 bases and V by 2 bases; bases with no gene match: 5. The CDR3 consists of 16 residues. CDR1 and CDR2 from the germline V gene are MDHEN and SYDVKM. The CDR3 coding sequence is TGTGCCAGCAGTTTAGTTGGCGGGGGAAGCACAGATACGCAGTATTTT. This codes for CASSLVGGGSTDTQYF.

This clonotype was seen ten or more times. The genes are TRBV29-1 and TRBJ1-1; no clear D. Trimming pared 4 bases from V and 1 base from J, leaving 7 bases between. The germline V gene encodes CDR1 SQVTM and CDR2 ANQGSEA. The CDR3 is made up of 12 amino acids. The CDR3: CSVGGRNTEAFF. DNA for the CDR3: TGCAGCGTTGGCGGCAGGAACACTGAAGCTTTCTTT. The full variable domain, rest sourced from reference TRBV29-1 and TRBJ1-1, is SAVISQKPSRDICQRGTSLTIQCQVDSQVTMMFWYRQQPGQSLTLIATANQGSEATYESGFVIDKFPISRPNLTFSTLTVSNMSPEDSSIYLCSVGGRNTEAFFGQGTRLTVV.

This clonotype has ten or more counts. This chain links TRBV3-1 with TRBJ1-2, with D uncertain. Germline loops: CDR1 LGHDT, CDR2 YNNKEL (reference sequence). The CDR3 is 13 amino acids. Trimming shortened V by 4 bases and J by 0 bases, and 6 bases separated the two germline ends. The CDR3 coding sequence is TGTGCCAGCAGCCCGAGTCCTAACTATGGCTACACCTTC. Translated, it gives CASSPSPNYGYTF.

This clonotype was seen ten or more times. The V gene is TRBV5-5, the J gene TRBJ1-1, with 7 bases aligning to TRBD1. This CDR3 is 15 amino acids long. The ends lost 4 bases at V and 2 bases at J; junction bases unmatched: 8. Per the germline V gene, CDR1 is SGHKS and CDR2 is YYEKEE (reference sequence). The CDR3 nucleotides read TGTGCCAGCAGCCCCTGGACAGGATCTAACACTGAAGCTTTCTTT. It is translated as CASSPWTGSNTEAFF.

The sample holds many counts of this clonotype. V usage is TRBV2 and J usage is TRBJ1-1, with 10 bases lining up with TRBD1. The germline V gene encodes CDR1 SNHLY and CDR2 FYNNEI. There are 14 residues in the CDR3. V shed 6 bases, J shed 4 bases, and the junction held 5 bases outside the gene matches. Written as DNA, the CDR3 is TGTGCCAGCAGGGGACAGGGGACGGGCACTGAAGCTTTCTTT. Residues: CASRGQGTGTEAFF.

Ten or more counts support this clonotype. This sequence joins TRBV6-8 and TRBJ1-2; 11 positions agree with TRBD1. The J segment lost 4 bases and the V segment lost 2 bases, leaving 6 bases of the junction unmatched. The CDR3 has 16 amino acids. CDR1 is MNHGY, CDR2 SAAAGT, per germline. The CDR3 sequence: CASSYVRTGGGYGYTF. DNA for the CDR3: TGTGCCAGCAGTTACGTACGGACAGGGGGCGGCTATGGCTACACCTTC.

Points on this clonotype: The likely explanation is a read error, given a far larger clone one base away. The chain carries TRBV12-3 or TRBV12-4 and TRBJ2-7, with TRBD2 identical over 8 bases. Trimming took 5 bases from V and 7 from J; bases not matched to a gene: 16. This CDR3 is 16 amino acids long. CDR3 region: CASSLLLADSYNEQYF. CDR3 coding DNA: TGTGCCAGCAGTCTGCTACTAGCGGACTCCTACAATGAGCAGTACTTC.

Ten or more counts support this clonotype. This sequence joins TRBV6-5 and TRBJ2-3; no clear D gene. Trimming took off 4 bases at V and 12 bases at J, with 11 bases between the two ends. Germline V gives CDR1 MNHEY, CDR2 SVGAGI. This CDR3 region has 11 residues. The CDR3 DNA sequence: TGTGCCAGCAGTTTTGGCTTAAAACAGTATTTT. This sequence encodes CASSFGLKQYF.

The table lists this clonotype with many counts. This chain connects TRBV6-2 or TRBV6-3 to TRBJ1-1; D unclear. This CDR3 spans 13 amino acids. Looked up from germline, CDR1 is MNHEY and CDR2 is SVGEGT. V was cut by 5 bases and J by 1 base, with 8 bases left in between. Here the CDR3 DNA reads TGTGCCAGCAGTGACGAGGCGAACACTGAAGCTTTCTTT. Its translation: CASSDEANTEAFF.

V and J are TRBV19 and TRBJ2-1, with 7 bases matching TRBD2. V was pared by 6 bases and J by 9 bases, with 8 bases of the junction left unmatched. CDR3 length: 13 residues. The germline CDR1 and CDR2 sequences are LNHDA and SQIVND (reference sequence). This CDR3 reads CASRPLGGGEQFF. The CDR3 DNA reads TGTGCCAGTAGGCCTCTCGGCGGGGGTGAGCAGTTCTTC.

This clonotype has a count of ten or more. The gene calls are TRBV11-3 and TRBJ2-3, with TRBD2 matching 11 bases. Germline CDR1 and CDR2: SGHNT and YENEEA. Losses at the gene ends were 1 base for V and 5 bases for J; bases not matched to a gene: 2. The CDR3 contains 15 residues. CDR3 in DNA: TGTGCCAGCAGCTTAGGAGGACTAGCGGGAGATACGCAGTATTTT. This encodes CASSLGGLAGDTQYF.

Many counts were recorded for this clonotype. The chain uses TRBV12-3 or TRBV12-4 and TRBJ1-6; TRBD1 matches 8 bases. This CDR3 comprises 15 residues. V was pared by 5 bases and J by 7 bases, with 7 bases of the junction left unmatched. CDR3 in amino acids: CASSGQGPRNSPLHF. CDR3 nucleotides: TGTGCCAGCAGTGGACAGGGCCCCAGGAATTCACCCCTCCACTTT.

This clonotype was seen repeatedly, ten times or more. V and J are TRBV6-1 and TRBJ2-3, with D tentatively TRBD2 (7 bases). The CDR3 sequence is 19 residues long. The germline V gene encodes CDR1 MNHNS and CDR2 SASEGT. V was pared by 7 bases and J by 0 bases, with 26 bases between. The CDR3, as DNA: TGTGCCAGCAAAACCGGGACACATCGTAGCGGGTGGAGCACAGATACGCAGTATTTT. This translates into CASKTGTHRSGWSTDTQYF.

This clonotype was observed at least ten times. V is TRBV29-1 and J is TRBJ2-1; TRBD1 or TRBD2 may be the D gene (5 bases each). From germline, CDR1 is SQVTM and CDR2 ANQGSEA. Trimming shortened V by 6 bases and J by 6 bases, and 21 bases separated the two germline ends. This CDR3 is 15 amino acids long. The DNA for the CDR3 is TGCAGCGTCCCCAGGTTGGGACGGAGAATCAATGAGCAGTTCTTC. This codes for CSVPRLGRRINEQFF.

This clonotype was observed many times. The V gene is TRBV9, the J gene TRBJ2-3, with TRBD2 identical over 7 bases. Germline V gene lookup returns CDR1 SGDLS and CDR2 YYNGEE. This CDR3 has 16 amino acids. After removal of 4 bases from V and 0 bases from J, the junction contained 8 bases not matched to a gene. The DNA of the CDR3 is TGTGCCAGCAGCCCCCGAGCGGGGACTAGCACAGATACGCAGTATTTT. Translation: CASSPRAGTSTDTQYF.

This clonotype has a count of ten or more. This chain connects TRBV18 to TRBJ2-7; D gene ambiguous. The germline V gene has CDR1 KGHSH and CDR2 LQKENI. V lost 8 bases and J lost 3, with 14 bases in between. The CDR3 consists of 13 residues. CDR3 bases: TGTGCCAGCCGGGTCACGGCGGTCTACGAGCAGTACTTC. It yields the protein CASRVTAVYEQYF.

The chain links TRBV18 to TRBJ2-1, with 8 bases fitting TRBD2. This CDR3 has 13 amino acids. Germline CDR1 is KGHSH and CDR2 is LQKENI. V dropped 5 bases and J dropped 13; count of bases not matched to a gene: 10. CDR3 loop: CASSLRGGNPQFF. In DNA, the CDR3 is TGTGCCAGCTCATTACGCGGGGGGAACCCCCAGTTCTTC.